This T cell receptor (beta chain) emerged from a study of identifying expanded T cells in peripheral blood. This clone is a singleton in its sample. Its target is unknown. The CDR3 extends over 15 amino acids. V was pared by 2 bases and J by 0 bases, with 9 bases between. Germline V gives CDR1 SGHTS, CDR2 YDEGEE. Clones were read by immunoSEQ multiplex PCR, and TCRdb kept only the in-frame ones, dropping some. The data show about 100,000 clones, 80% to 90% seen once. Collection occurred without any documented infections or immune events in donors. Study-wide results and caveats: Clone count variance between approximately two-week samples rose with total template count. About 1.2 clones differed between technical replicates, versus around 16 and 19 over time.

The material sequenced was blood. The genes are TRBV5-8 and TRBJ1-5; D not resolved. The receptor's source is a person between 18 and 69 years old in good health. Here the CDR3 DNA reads TGTGCCAGCAGCTTAATGGGGAATAGCAATCAGCCCCAGCATTTT. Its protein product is CASSLMGNSNQPQHF.